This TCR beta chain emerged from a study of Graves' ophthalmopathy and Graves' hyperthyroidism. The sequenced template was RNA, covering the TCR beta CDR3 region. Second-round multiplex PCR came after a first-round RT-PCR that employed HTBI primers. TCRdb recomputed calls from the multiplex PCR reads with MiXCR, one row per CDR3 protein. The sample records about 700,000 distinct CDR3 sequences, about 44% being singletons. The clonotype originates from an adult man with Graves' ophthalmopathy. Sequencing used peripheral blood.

CDR3 sequence: CAISDTEISSYEQYF. CDR3 coding DNA: TGTGCCATCAGCGATACAGAAATCAGCTCCTACGAGCAGTACTTC. The chain uses TRBV10-3 and TRBJ2-7, with D hard to call. The germline V gene has CDR1 ENHRY and CDR2 SYGVKD. The CDR3 runs 15 residues. Trimming cost V 6 bases and J 0 bases, with 15 bases left between them.